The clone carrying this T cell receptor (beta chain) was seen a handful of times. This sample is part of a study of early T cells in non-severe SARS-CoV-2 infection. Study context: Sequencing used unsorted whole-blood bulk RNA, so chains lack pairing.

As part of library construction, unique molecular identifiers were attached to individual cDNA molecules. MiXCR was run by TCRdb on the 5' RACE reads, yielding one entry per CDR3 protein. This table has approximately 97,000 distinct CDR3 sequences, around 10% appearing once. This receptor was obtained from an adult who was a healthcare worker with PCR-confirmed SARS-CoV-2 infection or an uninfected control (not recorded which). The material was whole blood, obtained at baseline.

CDR3 in DNA: TGTGCCAGCAGCTCGGGACAGCGACGCTCTGGGGCCAACGTCCTGACTTTC. This encodes CASSSGQRRSGANVLTF. The chain has TRBV5-4 and TRBJ2-6; 7 bases are a match to TRBD1. The germline CDR1 and CDR2 sequences are SGHNT and YYREEE (reference sequence). J lost 0 bases, V lost 3 bases, and 6 bases had no gene match. The CDR3 spans 17 residues. Filled out from reference TRBV5-4 and TRBJ2-6, the complete variable domain reads ETGVTQSPTHLIKTRGQQVTLRCSSQSGHNTVSWYQQALGQGPQFIFQYYREEENGRGNFPPRFSGLQFPNYSSELNVNALELDDSALYLCASSSGQRRSGANVLTFGAGSRLTVL.